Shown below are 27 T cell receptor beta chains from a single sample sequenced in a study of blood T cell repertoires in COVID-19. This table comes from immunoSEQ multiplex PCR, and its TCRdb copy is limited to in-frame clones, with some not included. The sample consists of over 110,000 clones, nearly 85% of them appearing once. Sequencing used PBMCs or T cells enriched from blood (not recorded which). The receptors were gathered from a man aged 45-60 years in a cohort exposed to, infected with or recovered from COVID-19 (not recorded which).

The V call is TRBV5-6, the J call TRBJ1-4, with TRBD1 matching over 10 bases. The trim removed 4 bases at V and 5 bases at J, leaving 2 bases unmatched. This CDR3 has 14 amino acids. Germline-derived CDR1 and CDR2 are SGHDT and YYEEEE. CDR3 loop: CASSKGQGNEKLFF. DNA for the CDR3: TGTGCCAGCAGCAAGGGACAGGGGAATGAAAAACTGTTTTTT.

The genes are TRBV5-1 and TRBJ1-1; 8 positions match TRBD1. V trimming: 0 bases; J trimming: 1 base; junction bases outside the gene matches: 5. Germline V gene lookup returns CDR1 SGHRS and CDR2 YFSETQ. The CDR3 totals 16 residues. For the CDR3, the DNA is TGCGCCAGCAGCTTGGGGACAGGGAACCAGAACACTGAAGCTTTCTTT. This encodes CASSLGTGNQNTEAFF. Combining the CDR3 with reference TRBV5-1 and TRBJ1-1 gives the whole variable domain KAGVTQTPRYLIKTRGQQVTLSCSPISGHRSVSWYQQTPGQGLQFLFEYFSETQRNKGNFPGRFSGRQFSNSRSEMNVSTLELGDSALYLCASSLGTGNQNTEAFFGQGTRLTVV.

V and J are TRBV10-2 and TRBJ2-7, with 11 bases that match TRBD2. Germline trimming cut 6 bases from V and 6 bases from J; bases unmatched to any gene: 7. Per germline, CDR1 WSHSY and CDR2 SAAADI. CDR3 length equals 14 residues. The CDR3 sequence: CASRTSGTMSEQYF. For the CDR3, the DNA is TGCGCCAGCAGGACTAGCGGGACAATGAGCGAGCAGTACTTC.

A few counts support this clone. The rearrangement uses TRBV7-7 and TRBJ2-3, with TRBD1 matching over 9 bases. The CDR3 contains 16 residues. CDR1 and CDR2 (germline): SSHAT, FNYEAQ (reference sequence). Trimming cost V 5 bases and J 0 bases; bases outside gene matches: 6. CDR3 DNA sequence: TGTGCCAGCAGCACAGGGACAGGGCGGAGCACAGATACGCAGTATTTT. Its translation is CASSTGTGRSTDTQYF.

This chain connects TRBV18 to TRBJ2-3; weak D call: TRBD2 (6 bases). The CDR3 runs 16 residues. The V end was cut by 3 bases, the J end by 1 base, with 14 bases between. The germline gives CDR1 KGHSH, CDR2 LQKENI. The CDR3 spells CASSPRQSSGTDTQYF. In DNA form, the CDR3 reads TGTGCCAGCTCACCTCGGCAGTCTAGCGGCACAGATACGCAGTATTTT.

CDR3 loop: CAIRDLDRDEQYF. The CDR3 region has the DNA TGTGCCATCAGAGACTTAGACAGGGACGAGCAGTACTTC. J is TRBJ2-7 and V is TRBV10-3; 7 bases are shared with TRBD1. Germline V CDR1 and CDR2: ENHRY, SYGVKD. The CDR3 length is 13 residues. After removal of 6 bases from V and 5 bases from J, the junction contained 7 bases not matched to a gene.

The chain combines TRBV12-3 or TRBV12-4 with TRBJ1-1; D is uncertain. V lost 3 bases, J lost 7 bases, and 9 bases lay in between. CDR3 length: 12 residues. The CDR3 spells CASSLFGYEAFF. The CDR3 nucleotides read TGTGCCAGCAGTTTGTTCGGGTATGAAGCTTTCTTT.

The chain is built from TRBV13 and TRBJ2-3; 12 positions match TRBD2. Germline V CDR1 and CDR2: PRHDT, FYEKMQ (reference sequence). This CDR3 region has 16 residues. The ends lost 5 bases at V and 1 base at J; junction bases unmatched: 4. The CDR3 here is CASSPRTSGGTDTQYF. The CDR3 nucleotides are TGTGCCAGCAGCCCACGGACTAGCGGGGGCACAGATACGCAGTATTTT.

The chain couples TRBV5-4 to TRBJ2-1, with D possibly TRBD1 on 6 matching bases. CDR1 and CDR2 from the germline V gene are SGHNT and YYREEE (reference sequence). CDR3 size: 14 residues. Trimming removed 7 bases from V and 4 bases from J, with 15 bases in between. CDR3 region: CASGPGTIYNEQFF. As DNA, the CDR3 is TGTGCCAGCGGTCCCGGGACAATTTACAATGAGCAGTTCTTC.

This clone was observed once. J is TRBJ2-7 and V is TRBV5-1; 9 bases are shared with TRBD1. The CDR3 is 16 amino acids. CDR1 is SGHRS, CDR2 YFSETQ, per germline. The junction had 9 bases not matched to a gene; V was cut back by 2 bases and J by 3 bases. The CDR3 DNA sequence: TGCGCCAGCAGCTTTTCGGCGGGACAGGGCCTCTACGAGCAGTACTTC. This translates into CASSFSAGQGLYEQYF.

CDR3 sequence (DNA): TGTGCCAGCAGCTTAATCCCCAGCGACAATGAGCAGTTCTTC. Translated, it gives CASSLIPSDNEQFF. The chain is built from TRBV7-9 and TRBJ2-1; D ambiguous. This CDR3 has 14 residues. The V gene lost 2 bases and the J gene lost 5 bases, with 10 bases spanning the gap. The germline gives CDR1 SEHNR, CDR2 FQNEAQ (reference sequence).

The CDR3 DNA is TGTGCCAGTAGGGGCCGGAGGCACAATGAGCAGTTCTTC. Its translation: CASRGRRHNEQFF. The V call is TRBV19, the J call TRBJ2-1; possibly TRBD2 for D (5 bases). The CDR3 is made up of 13 amino acids. Germline CDR1 LNHDA, CDR2 SQIVND (reference sequence). Trimming removed 6 bases at V and 5 bases at J, with 11 bases between.

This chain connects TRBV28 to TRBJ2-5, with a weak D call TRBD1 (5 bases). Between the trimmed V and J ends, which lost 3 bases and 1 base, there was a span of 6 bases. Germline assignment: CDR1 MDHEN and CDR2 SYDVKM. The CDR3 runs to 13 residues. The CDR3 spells CASSFRAQETQYF. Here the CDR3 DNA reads TGTGCCAGCAGTTTCAGGGCCCAAGAGACCCAGTACTTC.

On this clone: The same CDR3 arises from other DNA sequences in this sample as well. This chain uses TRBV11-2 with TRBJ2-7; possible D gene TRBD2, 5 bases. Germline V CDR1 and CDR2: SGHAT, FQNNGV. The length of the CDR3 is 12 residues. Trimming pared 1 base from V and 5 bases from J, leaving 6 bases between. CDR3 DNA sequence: TGTGCCAGCAGCTTAGGCGGGCACGAGCAGTACTTC. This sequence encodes CASSLGGHEQYF.

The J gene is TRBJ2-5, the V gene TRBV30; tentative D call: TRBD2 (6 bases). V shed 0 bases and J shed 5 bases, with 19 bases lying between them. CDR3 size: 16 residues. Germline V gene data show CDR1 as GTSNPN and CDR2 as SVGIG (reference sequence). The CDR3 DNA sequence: TGTGCCTGGAGTGTACGGAGGGGCGTAGGTTTGGAGACCCAGTACTTC. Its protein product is CAWSVRRGVGLETQYF.

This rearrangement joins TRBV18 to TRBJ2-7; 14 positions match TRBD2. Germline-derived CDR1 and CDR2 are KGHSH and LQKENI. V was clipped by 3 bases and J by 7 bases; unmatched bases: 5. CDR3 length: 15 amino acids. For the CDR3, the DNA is TGTGCCAGCTCACCCCTGACTAGCGGGAGGGGAGAGCAGTACTTC. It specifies CASSPLTSGRGEQYF. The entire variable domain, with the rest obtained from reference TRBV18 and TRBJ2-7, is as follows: NAGVMQNPRHLVRRRGQEARLRCSPMKGHSHVYWYRQLPEEGLKFMVYLQKENIIDESGMPKERFSAEFPKEGPSILRIQQVVRGDSAAYFCASSPLTSGRGEQYFGPGTRLTVT.

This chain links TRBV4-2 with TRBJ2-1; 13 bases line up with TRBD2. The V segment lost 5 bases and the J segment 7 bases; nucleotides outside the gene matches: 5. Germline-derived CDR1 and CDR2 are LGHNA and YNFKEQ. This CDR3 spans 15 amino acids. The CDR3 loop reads CASSAPGLAGNEQFF. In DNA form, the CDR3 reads TGTGCCAGCAGCGCACCGGGACTAGCGGGAAATGAGCAGTTCTTC.

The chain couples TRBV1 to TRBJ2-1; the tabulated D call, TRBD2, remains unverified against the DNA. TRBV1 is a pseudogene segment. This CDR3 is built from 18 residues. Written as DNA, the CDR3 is TGCACCAGCAGCCAAGGAAGGCTAGCGGGGTGCCTTTACAATGAGCAGTTCTTC. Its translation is CTSSQGRLAGCLYNEQFF.

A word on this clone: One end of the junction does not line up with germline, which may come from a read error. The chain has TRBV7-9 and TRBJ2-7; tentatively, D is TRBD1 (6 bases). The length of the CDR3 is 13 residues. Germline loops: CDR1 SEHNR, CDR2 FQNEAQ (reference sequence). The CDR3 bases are TGTGCCAGCAGTTTAGATGGGGGCCACGAGCAGTACTTC. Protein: CASSLDGGHEQYF.

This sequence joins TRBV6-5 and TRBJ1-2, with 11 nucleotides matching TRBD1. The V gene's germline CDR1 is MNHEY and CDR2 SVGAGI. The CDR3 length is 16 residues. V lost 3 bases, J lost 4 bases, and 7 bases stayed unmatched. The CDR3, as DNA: TGTGCCAGCAGTTATCTTCGGACAGGGGGCGGCTATGGCTACACCTTC. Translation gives CASSYLRTGGGYGYTF.

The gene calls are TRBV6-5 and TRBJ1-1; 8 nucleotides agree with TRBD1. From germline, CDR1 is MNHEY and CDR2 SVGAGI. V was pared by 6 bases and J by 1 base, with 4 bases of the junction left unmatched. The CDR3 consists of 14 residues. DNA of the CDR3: TGTGCCAGCAGACCTGGGACAGGGAACACTGAAGCTTTCTTT. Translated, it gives CASRPGTGNTEAFF.

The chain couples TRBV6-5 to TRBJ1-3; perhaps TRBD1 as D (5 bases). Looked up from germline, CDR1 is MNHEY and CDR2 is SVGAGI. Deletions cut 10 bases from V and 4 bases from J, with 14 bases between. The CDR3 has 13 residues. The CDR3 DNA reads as TGTGCCACCGCCTTCAGGGAAGGAAACACCATATATTTT. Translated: CATAFREGNTIYF.

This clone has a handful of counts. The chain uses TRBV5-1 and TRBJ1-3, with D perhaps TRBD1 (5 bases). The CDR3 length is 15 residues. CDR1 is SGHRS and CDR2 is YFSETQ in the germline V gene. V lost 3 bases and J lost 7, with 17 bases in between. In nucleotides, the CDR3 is TGCGCCAGCAGCTCGGTAGGGGATATCGGGAACACCATATATTTT. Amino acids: CASSSVGDIGNTIYF.

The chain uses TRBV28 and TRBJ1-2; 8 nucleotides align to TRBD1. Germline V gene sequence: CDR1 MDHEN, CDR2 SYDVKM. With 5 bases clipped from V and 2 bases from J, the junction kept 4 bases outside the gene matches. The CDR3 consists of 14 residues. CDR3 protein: CASSGGQGNYGYTF. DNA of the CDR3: TGTGCCAGCAGTGGAGGACAGGGAAACTATGGCTACACCTTC.

The CDR3 sequence: CASSPMGPVIGGELFF. The CDR3 DNA is TGTGCCAGCAGCCCTATGGGGCCCGTAATTGGCGGGGAGCTGTTTTTT. The chain has TRBV7-6 and TRBJ2-2; TRBD1 is a possible D gene (5 bases). This CDR3 has 16 residues. V was pared by 5 bases and J by 7 bases, with 20 bases between. Germline-derived CDR1 and CDR2 are SGHVS and FNYEAQ.

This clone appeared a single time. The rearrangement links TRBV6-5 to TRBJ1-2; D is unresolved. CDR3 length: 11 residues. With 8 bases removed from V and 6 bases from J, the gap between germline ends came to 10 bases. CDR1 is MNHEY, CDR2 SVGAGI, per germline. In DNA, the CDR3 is TGTGCCAGCTCCCCCCGGGATGGCTACACCTTC. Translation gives CASSPRDGYTF.

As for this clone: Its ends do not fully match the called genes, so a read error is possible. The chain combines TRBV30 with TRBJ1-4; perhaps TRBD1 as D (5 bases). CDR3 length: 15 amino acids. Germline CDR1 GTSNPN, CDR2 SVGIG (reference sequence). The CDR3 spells CAWFRDSTAKGTSAF. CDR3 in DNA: TGTGCCTGGTTTAGGGACTCCACCGCCAAGGGGACGTCGGCTTTT.